The 21 T cell receptor beta chains presented below share a single source sample, sequenced in a study of blood T cell repertoires in COVID-19. Using immunoSEQ multiplex PCR, the repertoire was profiled, and TCRdb retains in-frame clones only, with some absent. The sample has some 530,000 clones, approximately 83% seen once. Sequences were obtained from peripheral blood. The receptors were gathered from a human donor in a cohort sampled during active COVID-19.

The V call is TRBV6-4, the J call TRBJ2-1, with TRBD2 matching 10 bases. This CDR3 contains 16 residues. V dropped 5 bases and J dropped 8; count of bases not matched to a gene: 12. CDR1 is MRHNA, CDR2 SNTAGT, per germline. Written as DNA, the CDR3 is TGTGCCAGCAGTCCCCAGCTAGCGGGAGTTCGCGATGAGCAGTTCTTC. Residues: CASSPQLAGVRDEQFF.

The V call is TRBV7-3, the J call TRBJ2-1, with TRBD1 matching 8 bases. Germline CDR1 SGHTA, CDR2 FQGTGA. The CDR3 is 15 residues long. V was clipped by 5 bases and J by 4 bases; unmatched bases: 7. CDR3: CASSTGTGDYNEQFF. For the CDR3, the DNA is TGTGCCAGCAGCACGGGGACAGGAGATTACAATGAGCAGTTCTTC.

The rearrangement uses TRBV28 and TRBJ2-1; TRBD1 is a possible D gene (5 bases). From germline, CDR1 is MDHEN and CDR2 SYDVKM. The CDR3 is 15 residues long. Trimming took off 6 bases at V and 5 bases at J, with 17 bases between the two ends. In DNA form, the CDR3 reads TGTGCCAGCAGACCCCCAGCTGCGGACAACAATGAGCAGTTCTTC. It yields the protein CASRPPAADNNEQFF.

The chain links TRBV11-3 to TRBJ1-4, with 7 bases matching TRBD1. This CDR3 spans 20 amino acids. Trimming removed 4 bases from V and 7 bases from J; junction bases left unmatched: 24. The germline V gene encodes CDR1 SGHNT and CDR2 YENEEA. This CDR3 is CASSSDRFLRGQGRGEKLFF. CDR3 bases: TGTGCCAGCAGCTCAGACCGTTTCTTAAGGGGGCAGGGCCGAGGTGAAAAACTGTTTTTT.

The chain joins TRBV19 to TRBJ2-2, with 8 bases that match TRBD2. The CDR3 sequence is 17 residues long. J lost 0 bases, V lost 3 bases, and 6 bases had no gene match. Per the germline V gene, CDR1 is LNHDA and CDR2 is SQIVND (reference sequence). Here the CDR3 reads CASSMDPGGTNTGELFF. The CDR3 DNA reads TGTGCCAGTAGTATGGACCCGGGGGGGACGAACACCGGGGAGCTGTTTTTT.

This chain links TRBV5-1 with TRBJ1-3; 8 bases fit TRBD1. This CDR3 is 17 amino acids long. V dropped 4 bases and J dropped 0; count of bases not matched to a gene: 9. The germline CDR1 and CDR2 sequences are SGHRS and YFSETQ. CDR3 bases: TGCGCCAGCAGCCAACGGGTCGGACAGGGCTCTGGAAACACCATATATTTT. This translates into CASSQRVGQGSGNTIYF.

The chain links TRBV19 to TRBJ1-4; D is unclear. Trimming took off 4 bases at V and 0 bases at J, with 9 bases between the two ends. This CDR3 is built from 15 residues. Germline V CDR1 and CDR2: LNHDA, SQIVND (reference sequence). The CDR3 coding sequence is TGTGCCAGTAGTACCCACAGTGCAACTAATGAAAAACTGTTTTTT. It codes for CASSTHSATNEKLFF.

The chain recombines TRBV28 with TRBJ1-2, with a tentative D call TRBD1 (6 bases). The V gene lost 5 bases and the J gene lost 2 bases, with 15 bases spanning the gap. The CDR3 runs 15 residues. The germline V gene encodes CDR1 MDHEN and CDR2 SYDVKM. CDR3 DNA: TGTGCCAGCAGTCAAACCTCACAGGGAAACTATGGCTACACCTTC. This gives the protein CASSQTSQGNYGYTF.

The CDR3 region has the DNA TGCGCCAGCAGCGGTCAGACAGGGGTTGGTTCAGGAGATACGCAGTATTTT. The encoded protein is CASSGQTGVGSGDTQYF. The rearrangement uses TRBV5-1 and TRBJ2-3, with TRBD1 matching over 8 bases. This CDR3 is built from 17 residues. CDR1 and CDR2 from the germline V gene are SGHRS and YFSETQ. V was clipped by 4 bases and J by 5 bases; unmatched bases: 15.

V is TRBV20-1 and J is TRBJ1-6; D is ambiguous. The CDR3 is 11 amino acids. Trimming cost V 3 bases and J 13 bases, with 10 bases left between them. Looked up from germline, CDR1 is DFQATT and CDR2 is SNEGSKA (reference sequence). The CDR3 is CSASPQTPLHF. The DNA for the CDR3 is TGCAGTGCTAGCCCACAGACGCCCCTCCACTTT.

The V and J genes are TRBV9 and TRBJ2-1, with 11 bases lining up with TRBD2. Germline V gene sequence: CDR1 SGDLS, CDR2 YYNGEE. The CDR3 is 17 residues long. V lost 0 bases, J lost 6 bases, and 8 bases stayed unmatched. CDR3 residues: CASSVASGTSGANEQFF. The CDR3, as DNA: TGTGCCAGCAGCGTAGCGTCCGGGACTAGCGGAGCCAATGAGCAGTTCTTC.

In this sample, this clone turned up a few times. The chain links TRBV6-5 to TRBJ1-2; possible D gene TRBD1, 6 bases. This CDR3 spans 13 amino acids. The germline V gene has CDR1 MNHEY and CDR2 SVGAGI. With 5 bases removed from V and 2 bases from J, the gap between germline ends came to 9 bases. As DNA, the CDR3 is TGTGCCAGCAGTATGGACAGCAACTATGGCTACACCTTC. Translating it yields CASSMDSNYGYTF.

V and J are TRBV28 and TRBJ2-3, with 8 bases fitting TRBD1. Trimming at V came to 8 bases and at J to 2 bases, leaving 9 bases not matched to a gene. Germline CDR1 MDHEN, CDR2 SYDVKM. This CDR3 has 15 amino acids. CDR3 DNA: TGTGCCAGCGATCAGGGGGCCGTCCTCACAGATACGCAGTATTTT. This encodes CASDQGAVLTDTQYF. The whole variable domain, filled in from reference TRBV28 and TRBJ2-3, reads DVKVTQSSRYLVKRTGEKVFLECVQDMDHENMFWYRQDPGLGLRLIYFSYDVKMKEKGDIPEGYSVSREKKERFSLILESASTNQTSMYLCASDQGAVLTDTQYFGPGTRLTVL.

The genes are TRBV9 and TRBJ2-1, with 11 bases fitting TRBD2. CDR3 length: 15 residues. Trimming took 2 bases from V and 5 from J; bases not matched to a gene: 3. Per germline, CDR1 SGDLS and CDR2 YYNGEE. Written as DNA, the CDR3 is TGTGCCAGCAGCGTTAGCGGGAGGGACCACAATGAGCAGTTCTTC. It yields the protein CASSVSGRDHNEQFF.

The J gene is TRBJ1-1, the V gene TRBV6-5, with D unclear. This CDR3 has 13 residues. V dropped 7 bases and J dropped 5 bases, with 14 bases sitting between them. Germline CDR1 is MNHEY and CDR2 is SVGAGI. The chain's CDR3 is CASKSHPGTEAFF. Here the CDR3 DNA reads TGTGCCAGCAAGAGTCACCCGGGAACTGAAGCTTTCTTT.

V and J are TRBV18 and TRBJ1-3, with D possibly being TRBD1 (5 bases). The CDR3 runs 16 residues. From germline, CDR1 is KGHSH and CDR2 LQKENI. Trimming took off 6 bases at V and 0 bases at J, with 15 bases between the two ends. The CDR3 region has the DNA TGTGCCAGCTCCCTTGACAGCTTATTCTCTGGAAACACCATATATTTT. This codes for CASSLDSLFSGNTIYF.

The chain has TRBV19 and TRBJ2-7; D is possibly TRBD1 (6 bases). The germline V gene encodes CDR1 LNHDA and CDR2 SQIVND (reference sequence). This CDR3 has 12 residues. V was cut by 3 bases and J by 3 bases, with 6 bases left in between. DNA of the CDR3: TGTGCCAGTAGTATGGACAGCTACGAGCAGTACTTC. Protein: CASSMDSYEQYF.

V gene TRBV12-3 or TRBV12-4 combines with J gene TRBJ1-1, with D maybe TRBD1 (6 bases). Between the trimmed V and J ends, which lost 3 bases and 7 bases, there was a span of 12 bases. The CDR3 sequence is 13 residues long. CDR3 region: CASSLAGAVEAFF. CDR3 DNA sequence: TGTGCCAGCAGTTTGGCGGGGGCGGTTGAAGCTTTCTTT.

The CDR3 DNA follows: TGTGCCAGCAGTTGGACAGGGGGCCCTAACTATGGCTACACCTTC. Translation gives CASSWTGGPNYGYTF. The chain has TRBV6-5 and TRBJ1-2; 11 bases agree with TRBD1. The CDR3 loop spans 15 amino acids. Germline V gene data show CDR1 as MNHEY and CDR2 as SVGAGI. J was trimmed by 0 bases and V by 4 bases; bases with no gene match: 1.

The chain links TRBV7-2 to TRBJ2-5, with 7 bases lining up with TRBD1. With V trimmed by 7 bases and J by 0 bases, 8 bases remained unmatched. The CDR3 covers 15 residues. CDR1 is SGHTA and CDR2 is FQGNSA in the germline V gene. The CDR3 reads CASNHRDSNQETQYF. The CDR3 coding sequence is TGTGCCAGCAACCACCGGGACAGCAACCAAGAGACCCAGTACTTC.

J is TRBJ1-5 and V is TRBV7-9, with a possible D match to TRBD1 (6 bases). The CDR3 extends over 15 amino acids. Trimming removed 5 bases from V and 0 bases from J, with 11 bases in between. Germline V gene sequence: CDR1 SEHNR, CDR2 FQNEAQ (reference sequence). The CDR3 bases are TGTGCCAGCAGCCCGTGGACAGATAGCAATCAGCCCCAGCATTTT. Amino acid sequence: CASSPWTDSNQPQHF.